The table lists the clone carrying this T cell receptor beta chain with a few counts. The same CDR3 is also encoded by other DNA sequences in this sample. Generated by immunoSEQ multiplex PCR, the TCRdb table keeps only in-frame clones and is missing some. Counted here are some 30,000 clones, 88% occurring once; the ten biggest clones make up 8.3%. This specimen comes from a study of T cell changes during pregnancy in multiple sclerosis. The germline CDR1 and CDR2 sequences are MNHNY and SVGAGI (reference sequence). Germline trimming cut 5 bases from V and 7 bases from J; bases unmatched to any gene: 7. This CDR3 is built from 14 residues.

The receptor was isolated from a female donor with multiple sclerosis, enrolled in a pregnancy study. Specimen: CD8+ T cells from peripheral blood mononuclear cells, collected in the second trimester of pregnancy. The rearrangement joins TRBV6-6 to TRBJ1-4; TRBD1 agrees at 7 bases. Written as DNA, the CDR3 is TGTGCCAGCAGTACCGGGACAGAGGTTGAAAAACTGTTTTTT. Protein: CASSTGTEVEKLFF.